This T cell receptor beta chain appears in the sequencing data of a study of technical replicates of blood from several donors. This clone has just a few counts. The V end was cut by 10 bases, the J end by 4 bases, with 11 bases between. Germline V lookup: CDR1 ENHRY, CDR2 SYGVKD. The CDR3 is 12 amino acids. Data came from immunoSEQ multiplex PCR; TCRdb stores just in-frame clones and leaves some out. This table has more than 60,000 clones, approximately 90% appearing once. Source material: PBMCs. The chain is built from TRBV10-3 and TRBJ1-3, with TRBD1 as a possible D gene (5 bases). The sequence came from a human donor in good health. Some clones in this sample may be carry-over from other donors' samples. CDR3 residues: CATQGNGNTIYF. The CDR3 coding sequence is TGTGCCACCCAGGGTAACGGAAACACCATATATTTT.